This passage covers 17 T cell receptor beta chains from one sample sequenced in a study of T cells after posttransplantation cyclophosphamide. TCRdb keeps only in-frame clones here, not all; method: immunoSEQ multiplex PCR. The table has 8,500 to 9,500 clones, just over 95% seen once. The sequencing sample was made of naive CD8+ T cells sorted from PBMCs. The receptors here all came from a man between 45 and 60 years old in good health, CMV-negative, and a related stem cell transplant donor.

The rearrangement uses TRBV5-1 and TRBJ2-1; TRBD2 matches at 9 bases. This CDR3 region has 16 residues. After removal of 2 bases from V and 2 bases from J, the junction contained 5 bases not matched to a gene. Looked up from germline, CDR1 is SGHRS and CDR2 is YFSETQ. DNA of the CDR3: TGCGCCAGCAGCTTTAGCGGGGGTGTCGCCTACAATGAGCAGTTCTTC. This codes for CASSFSGGVAYNEQFF.

The chain has TRBV15 and TRBJ1-4, with 8 positions matching TRBD1. This CDR3 is 18 amino acids long. Trimming removed 4 bases from V and 8 bases from J; junction bases left unmatched: 18. Per the germline V gene, CDR1 is LNHNV and CDR2 is YYDKDF (reference sequence). The CDR3 is CATSTVSQGAFGMEKLFF. The CDR3 coding sequence is TGTGCCACCAGCACAGTGTCCCAGGGGGCCTTCGGAATGGAAAAACTGTTTTTT.

This clone appeared a single time. The chain combines TRBV5-1 with TRBJ2-2, with D perhaps matching TRBD1 (5 bases). The CDR3 length is 15 residues. The germline V and J ends were trimmed by 1 base and 2 bases, with 9 bases remaining between them. Germline V CDR1 and CDR2: SGHRS, YFSETQ. The CDR3 DNA reads TGCGCCAGCAGCTTGAGGACACAAAACACCGGGGAGCTGTTTTTT. Translated, it gives CASSLRTQNTGELFF.

This sequence joins TRBV27 and TRBJ2-3, with 7 bases that match TRBD1. CDR1 is MNHEY, CDR2 SMNVEV, per germline (reference sequence). V lost 8 bases and J lost 2; bases outside the gene matches: 7. This CDR3 contains 14 residues. The CDR3 DNA is TGTGCCAGCCTTGACAGGGACAACACAGATACGCAGTATTTT. Protein sequence: CASLDRDNTDTQYF.

The chain employs TRBV9 and TRBJ2-3; D is ambiguous. CDR1 is SGDLS, CDR2 YYNGEE, per germline. This CDR3 spans 15 amino acids. V was shortened by 4 bases and J by 0 bases, with 12 bases between the two germline ends. The CDR3 protein is CASSPVEVSTDTQYF. The CDR3 DNA sequence: TGTGCCAGCAGCCCCGTCGAGGTGAGCACAGATACGCAGTATTTT.

This clone was recorded a few times. The genes are TRBV27 and TRBJ2-1; no definite D call. V shed 3 bases and J shed 7 bases, with 7 bases lying between them. CDR3 length equals 12 residues. Germline V CDR1 and CDR2: MNHEY, SMNVEV (reference sequence). DNA for the CDR3: TGTGCCAGCAGTTTTAGAGGAAATGAGCAGTTCTTC. Amino acids: CASSFRGNEQFF.

The gene calls are TRBV6-6 and TRBJ2-3, with D possibly TRBD1 on 6 matching bases. This CDR3 comprises 14 residues. Trimming took 2 bases from V and 4 from J, leaving 10 bases between them. Germline CDR1 MNHNY, CDR2 SVGAGI (reference sequence). CDR3 residues: CASSYARGADTQYF. In DNA, the CDR3 is TGTGCCAGCAGTTACGCCAGGGGTGCAGATACGCAGTATTTT.

The chain carries TRBV27 and TRBJ2-7; D is possibly TRBD1 (6 bases). V was clipped by 2 bases and J by 0 bases, with 8 bases between them. CDR3 length equals 14 residues. CDR1 is MNHEY and CDR2 is SMNVEV in the germline V gene (reference sequence). The CDR3 protein is CASSLQDSSYEQYF. The DNA of the CDR3 is TGTGCCAGCAGTTTACAGGACAGCTCCTACGAGCAGTACTTC.

The J gene is TRBJ2-1, the V gene TRBV2, with 8 nucleotides matching TRBD2. CDR3 length: 14 residues. Trimming at V came to 1 base and at J to 8 bases, leaving 4 bases not matched to a gene. Germline CDR1 reads SNHLY; CDR2 reads FYNNEI. Written as DNA, the CDR3 is TGTGCCAGCAGTGAAGGGGGCGGGAGGCATGAGCAGTTCTTC. This translates into CASSEGGGRHEQFF. The entire variable domain, with the rest obtained from reference TRBV2 and TRBJ2-1, is as follows: EPEVTQTPSHQVTQMGQEVILRCVPISNHLYFYWYRQILGQKVEFLVSFYNNEISEKSEIFDDQFSVERPDGSNFTLKIRSTKLEDSAMYFCASSEGGGRHEQFFGPGTRLTVL.

The gene calls are TRBV7-9 and TRBJ1-4, with a possible D match to TRBD1 (5 bases). CDR3 size: 15 residues. Germline V gives CDR1 SEHNR, CDR2 FQNEAQ (reference sequence). The V end lost 5 bases, the J end lost 7 bases, and 17 bases lay between the germline ends. This chain's CDR3 is CASSRPQGSFEKLFF. In DNA, the CDR3 is TGTGCCAGCAGCCGACCGCAGGGTAGTTTTGAAAAACTGTTTTTT.

The sample holds one count of this clone. The V call is TRBV29-1, the J call TRBJ2-7; 8 bases line up with TRBD1. With V trimmed by 7 bases and J by 2 bases, 13 bases remained unmatched. CDR3 size: 15 residues. Looked up from germline, CDR1 is SQVTM and CDR2 is ANQGSEA. The CDR3 region has the DNA TGCAGCGCCGAGTTTACCTCGACAGGGGCCTACGAGCAGTACTTC. It specifies CSAEFTSTGAYEQYF.

The chain uses TRBV19 and TRBJ2-5; 10 bases agree with TRBD1. The trim removed 6 bases at V and 0 bases at J, leaving 10 bases unmatched. The germline V gene encodes CDR1 LNHDA and CDR2 SQIVND (reference sequence). CDR3 length equals 17 residues. This CDR3 is CASSPGQGFGYQETQYF. The CDR3 region has the DNA TGTGCCAGTAGCCCGGGACAGGGGTTCGGCTACCAAGAGACCCAGTACTTC.

This chain uses TRBV27 with TRBJ1-2; the match to TRBD1 covers 8 bases. The CDR3 covers 14 residues. V gave up 6 bases and J gave up 4 bases; unmatched junction bases: 7. Germline CDR1 MNHEY, CDR2 SMNVEV (reference sequence). The CDR3 DNA reads TGTGCCAGCAGCCTGACAGGGGTAGGCTATGGCTACACCTTC. It yields the protein CASSLTGVGYGYTF.

This clone occurred once. This chain links TRBV27 with TRBJ2-7; D uncertain. Germline lookup yields CDR1 MNHEY and CDR2 SMNVEV (reference sequence). The CDR3 sequence is 12 residues long. Between the trimmed V and J ends, which lost 2 bases and 6 bases, there was a span of 8 bases. Written as DNA, the CDR3 is TGTGCCAGCAGTTTAATCAGAGGCGAGCAGTACTTC. It translates to CASSLIRGEQYF.

The chain carries TRBV9 and TRBJ2-7, with a tentative D call TRBD2 (6 bases). This CDR3 is 11 amino acids long. Germline CDR1 is SGDLS and CDR2 is YYNGEE. The V end was cut by 4 bases, the J end by 6 bases, with 8 bases between. The CDR3 bases are TGTGCCAGCAGCCAGGAGGGCGAGCAGTACTTC. This sequence encodes CASSQEGEQYF.

This rearrangement joins TRBV19 to TRBJ2-7, with 8 nucleotides matching TRBD2. The length of the CDR3 is 16 residues. V shed 6 bases and J 3 bases; nucleotides not matched to a gene: 13. Germline V CDR1 and CDR2: LNHDA, SQIVND (reference sequence). In DNA form, the CDR3 reads TGTGCCAGTAGCGCCTTGGACGGGAGGGCCCTCTACGAGCAGTACTTC. Translation: CASSALDGRALYEQYF.

The chain has TRBV9 and TRBJ1-2; 10 bases line up with TRBD1. Germline V gives CDR1 SGDLS, CDR2 YYNGEE. The J segment lost 8 bases and the V segment lost 3 bases, leaving 1 base of the junction unmatched. There are 12 residues in the CDR3. In DNA form, the CDR3 reads TGTGCCAGCAGCGAGACAGGGGGCGGCTACACCTTC. This sequence encodes CASSETGGGYTF.